The clone carrying this T cell receptor beta chain was counted a few times. As yet, its antigen is unknown. This CDR3 contains 15 residues. Trimming shortened V by 0 bases and J by 3 bases, and 11 bases separated the two germline ends. Germline V gives CDR1 MNHEY, CDR2 SVGAGI. The data were taken from a study of tumor-infiltrating lymphocytes in localized non-small cell lung cancer. Sequenced by immunoSEQ multiplex PCR; TCRdb stores in-frame clones only, minus some. The table includes about 16,000 clones, less than 55% detected once. Study-wide points: No link was found between tumor T-cell fraction and recurrence-free survival. Available tissue quantity limited TCR sequencing to a patient subset. Tumors had more T cell infiltration than uninvolved lung, per TCRbeta sequencing and CD3 counts.

V and J are TRBV6-5 and TRBJ1-2; tentative D call: TRBD1 (6 bases). The receptor's source is a human donor with non-small cell lung cancer. The sample taken for sequencing was lung tumor tissue. As DNA, the CDR3 is TGTGCCAGCAGTTACTCCGGGGACACTTACTATGGCTACACCTTC. Protein product: CASSYSGDTYYGYTF.